This T cell receptor (beta chain) originates from a study of T-cell memory formation after mild COVID-19. Background on the study: TCR clusters were largely donor specific. Study-level points and caveats: Contracting CD8+ clones were enriched in EMRA, CD4+ mainly in CM and EM. Second-wave clones reaching peak frequency on day 37 lacked confirmed SARS-CoV-2 specificity.

Trimming pared 5 bases from V and 4 bases from J, leaving 11 bases between. Germline loops: CDR1 WSHSY, CDR2 SAAADI. The length of the CDR3 is 13 residues. This clonotype has more than one count but fewer than ten. Its antigen is undetermined. 5'RACE primed at constant segments yielded TCR alpha and TCR beta cDNA libraries bearing sample barcodes and UMIs. TCRdb reprocessed the 5' RACE reads with MiXCR, giving one entry per CDR3 protein. There are around 340,000 distinct CDR3 sequences in the sample; roughly an eighth occur only once, and about 22% lies in the top ten. V is TRBV10-2 and J is TRBJ2-5, with D tentatively TRBD2 (6 bases). Sequences were obtained from PBMCs or a T cell subset sorted from them (not recorded which). This receptor was taken from a man aged 18 to 29 who had mild COVID-19 (a few samples of this study predate the infection). Cell type and time point are not known. The CDR3 region has the DNA TGCGCCAGCAGTCCGCGGGGCGCAGAGACCCAGTACTTC. It yields the protein CASSPRGAETQYF.